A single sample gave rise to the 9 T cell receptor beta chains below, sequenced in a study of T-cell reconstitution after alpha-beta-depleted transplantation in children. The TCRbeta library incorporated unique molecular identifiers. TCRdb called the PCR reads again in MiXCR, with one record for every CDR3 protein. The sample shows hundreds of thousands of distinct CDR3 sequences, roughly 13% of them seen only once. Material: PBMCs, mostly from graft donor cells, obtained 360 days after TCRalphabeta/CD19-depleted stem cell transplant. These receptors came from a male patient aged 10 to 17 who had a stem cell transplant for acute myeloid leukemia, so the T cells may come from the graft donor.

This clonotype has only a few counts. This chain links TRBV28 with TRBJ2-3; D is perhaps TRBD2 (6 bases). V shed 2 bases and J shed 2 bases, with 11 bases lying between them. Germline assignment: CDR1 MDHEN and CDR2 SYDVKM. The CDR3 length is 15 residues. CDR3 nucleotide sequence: TGTGCCAGCAGTTTAACGGGAGCCCTCACAGATACGCAGTATTTT. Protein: CASSLTGALTDTQYF. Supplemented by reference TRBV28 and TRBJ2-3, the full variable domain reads DVKVTQSSRYLVKRTGEKVFLECVQDMDHENMFWYRQDPGLGLRLIYFSYDVKMKEKGDIPEGYSVSREKKERFSLILESASTNQTSMYLCASSLTGALTDTQYFGPGTRLTVL.

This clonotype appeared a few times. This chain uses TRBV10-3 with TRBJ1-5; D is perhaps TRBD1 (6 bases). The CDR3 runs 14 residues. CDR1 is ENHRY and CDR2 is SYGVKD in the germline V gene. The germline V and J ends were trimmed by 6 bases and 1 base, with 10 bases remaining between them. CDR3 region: CAIRDDRSNQPQHF. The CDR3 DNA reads TGTGCCATCAGGGATGACAGGAGCAATCAGCCCCAGCATTTT.

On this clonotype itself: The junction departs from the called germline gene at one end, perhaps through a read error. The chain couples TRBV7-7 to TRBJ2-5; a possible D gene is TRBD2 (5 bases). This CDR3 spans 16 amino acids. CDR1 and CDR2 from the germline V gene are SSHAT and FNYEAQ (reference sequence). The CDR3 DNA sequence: TGTGCTAGCAGCTTAACGGCGGTGCTAGCCCGGGAGACCCAGTACTTC. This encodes CASSLTAVLARETQYF. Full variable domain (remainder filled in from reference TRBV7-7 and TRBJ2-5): GAGVSQSPRYKVTKRGQDVTLRCDPISSHATLYWYQQALGQGPEFLTYFNYEAQPDKSGLPSDRFSAERPEGSISTLTIQRTEQRDSAMYRCASSLTAVLARETQYFGPGTRLLVL.

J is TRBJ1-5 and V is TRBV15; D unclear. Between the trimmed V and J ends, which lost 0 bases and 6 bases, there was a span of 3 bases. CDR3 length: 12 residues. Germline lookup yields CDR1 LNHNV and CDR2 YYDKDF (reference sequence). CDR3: CATSRDLQPQHF. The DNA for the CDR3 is TGTGCCACCAGCAGAGATCTTCAGCCCCAGCATTTT.

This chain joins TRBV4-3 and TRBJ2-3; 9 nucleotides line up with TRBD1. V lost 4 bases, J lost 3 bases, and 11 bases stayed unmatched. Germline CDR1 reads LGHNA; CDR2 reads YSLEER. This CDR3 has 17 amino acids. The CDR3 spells CASSLGPGQGSTDTQYF. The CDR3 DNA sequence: TGCGCCAGCAGCCTCGGTCCGGGACAGGGAAGTACAGATACGCAGTATTTT.

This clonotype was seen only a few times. CDR3 residues: CASSQASGLAFYEQYF. CDR3 sequence (DNA): TGCGCCAGCAGCCAAGCGTCAGGACTAGCGTTCTACGAGCAGTACTTC. The rearrangement links TRBV4-3 to TRBJ2-7; the match to TRBD2 covers 9 bases. This CDR3 spans 16 amino acids. Trimming cost V 1 base and J 3 bases; bases outside gene matches: 7. The germline V gene encodes CDR1 LGHNA and CDR2 YSLEER.

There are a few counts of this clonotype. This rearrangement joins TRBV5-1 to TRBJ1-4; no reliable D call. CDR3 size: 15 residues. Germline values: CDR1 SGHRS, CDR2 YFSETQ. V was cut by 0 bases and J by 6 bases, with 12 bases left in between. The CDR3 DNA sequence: TGCGCCAGCAGCTTGGAGCTTACCCTTGATGAAAAACTGTTTTTT. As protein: CASSLELTLDEKLFF.

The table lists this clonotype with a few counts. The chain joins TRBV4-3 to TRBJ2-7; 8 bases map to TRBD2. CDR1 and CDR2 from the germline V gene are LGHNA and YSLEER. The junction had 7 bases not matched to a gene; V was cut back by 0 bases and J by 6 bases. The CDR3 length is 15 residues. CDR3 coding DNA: TGCGCCAGCAGCCAAGAAGGACTAGCCGCGACCGAGCAGTACTTC. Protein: CASSQEGLAATEQYF.

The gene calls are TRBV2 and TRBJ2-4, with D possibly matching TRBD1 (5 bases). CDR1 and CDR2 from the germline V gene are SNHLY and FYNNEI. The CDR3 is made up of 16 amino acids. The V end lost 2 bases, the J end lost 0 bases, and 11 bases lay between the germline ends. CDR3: CASSETGVLAKNIQYF. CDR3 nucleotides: TGTGCCAGCAGTGAAACAGGAGTTCTAGCCAAAAACATTCAGTACTTC.